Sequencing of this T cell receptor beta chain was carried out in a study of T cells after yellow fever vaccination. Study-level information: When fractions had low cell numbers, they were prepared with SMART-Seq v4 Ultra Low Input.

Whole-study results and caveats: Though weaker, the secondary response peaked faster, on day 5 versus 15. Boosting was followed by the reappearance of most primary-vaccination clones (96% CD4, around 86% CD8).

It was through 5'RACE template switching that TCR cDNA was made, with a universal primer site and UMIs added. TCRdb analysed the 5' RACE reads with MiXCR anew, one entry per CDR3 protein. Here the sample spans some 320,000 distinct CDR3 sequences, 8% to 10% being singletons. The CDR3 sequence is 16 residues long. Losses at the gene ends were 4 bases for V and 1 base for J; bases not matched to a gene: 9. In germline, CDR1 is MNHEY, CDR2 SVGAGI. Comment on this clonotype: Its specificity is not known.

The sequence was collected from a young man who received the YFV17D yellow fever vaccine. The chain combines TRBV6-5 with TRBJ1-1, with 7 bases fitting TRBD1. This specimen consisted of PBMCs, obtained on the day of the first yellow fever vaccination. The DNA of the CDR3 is TGTGCCAGCAGTTCGAATACCGGGACAGCGAACACTGAAGCTTTCTTT. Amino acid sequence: CASSSNTGTANTEAFF.